The 18 T cell receptor beta chains in this list originate from one sample, sequenced in a study of blood T cell repertoires in COVID-19. The table came from immunoSEQ multiplex PCR; TCRdb's copy has only in-frame clones and leaves some out. Among around 110,000 clones listed, roughly four fifths were seen once. Sequenced material: peripheral blood. The receptors stem from a man in his 70s with acute or convalescent COVID-19.

This clone was seen a single time. The genes are TRBV5-1 and TRBJ2-2; D remains ambiguous. V was clipped by 4 bases and J by 5 bases, with 21 bases between them. Germline V gives CDR1 SGHRS, CDR2 YFSETQ. The CDR3 covers 17 residues. This CDR3 reads CASSTLPLSQATGELFF. The CDR3 DNA reads TGCGCCAGCAGCACCCTCCCGTTGAGCCAGGCAACCGGGGAGCTGTTTTTT. Supplemented by reference TRBV5-1 and TRBJ2-2, the full variable domain reads KAGVTQTPRYLIKTRGQQVTLSCSPISGHRSVSWYQQTPGQGLQFLFEYFSETQRNKGNFPGRFSGRQFSNSRSEMNVSTLELGDSALYLCASSTLPLSQATGELFFGEGSRLTVL.

The V and J genes are TRBV6-5 and TRBJ1-1; 8 nucleotides match TRBD1. Trimming took 4 bases from V and 11 from J; bases not matched to a gene: 6. In germline, CDR1 is MNHEY, CDR2 SVGAGI. This CDR3 is built from 12 residues. The DNA for the CDR3 is TGTGCCAGCAGTTCATCCAGACAGGGGGCTTTCTTT. It specifies CASSSSRQGAFF.

V usage is TRBV10-3 and J usage is TRBJ2-7, with TRBD1 matching over 9 bases. Germline loops: CDR1 ENHRY, CDR2 SYGVKD. The CDR3 extends over 15 amino acids. V lost 9 bases to trimming and J lost 2 bases; unmatched junction nucleotides: 11. The CDR3 here is CAIKKEGQGAYEQYF. CDR3 nucleotide sequence: TGTGCCATAAAAAAAGAGGGACAGGGAGCCTACGAGCAGTACTTC.

This chain uses TRBV5-1 with TRBJ1-4; unclear D gene. The CDR3 loop spans 13 amino acids. CDR1 is SGHRS and CDR2 is YFSETQ in the germline V gene. V was clipped by 0 bases and J by 8 bases, with 8 bases between them. Here the CDR3 reads CASSLGPGEKLFF. The CDR3 DNA follows: TGCGCCAGCAGCTTGGGTCCGGGGGAAAAACTGTTTTTT.

V and J are TRBV3-1 (or the pseudogene TRBV3-2) and TRBJ1-3; D is ambiguous. The CDR3 totals 15 residues. The V gene lost 2 bases and the J gene lost 2 bases, with 10 bases spanning the gap. Germline V lookup: CDR1 LGHDT, CDR2 YNNKEL (reference sequence). The CDR3 coding sequence is TGTGCCAGCAGCCAAATGACGCGGCCTGGAAACACCATATATTTT. This sequence encodes CASSQMTRPGNTIYF.

This chain connects TRBV5-1 to TRBJ2-5; TRBD1 agrees at 7 bases. V shed 4 bases, J shed 2 bases, and the junction held 11 bases outside the gene matches. Germline V gives CDR1 SGHRS, CDR2 YFSETQ. The CDR3 is 16 residues long. CDR3 region: CASSPRTGNLQETQYF. In nucleotides, the CDR3 is TGCGCCAGCAGCCCTAGGACAGGAAACCTACAAGAGACCCAGTACTTC.

The chain couples TRBV24-1 to TRBJ2-7; 7 nucleotides agree with TRBD2. With 3 bases clipped from V and 7 bases from J, the junction kept 5 bases outside the gene matches. Germline CDR1 KGHDR, CDR2 SFDVKD. This CDR3 region has 13 residues. Here the CDR3 reads CATSDRGLREQYF. The CDR3 nucleotides read TGTGCCACCAGTGATCGGGGACTAAGAGAGCAGTACTTC.

The chain employs TRBV19 and TRBJ1-1, with D uncertain. CDR1 is LNHDA, CDR2 SQIVND, per germline (reference sequence). Trimming pared 10 bases from V and 3 bases from J, leaving 15 bases between. The CDR3 is 13 amino acids. The CDR3 coding sequence is TGTGCCACGAATGCTCGGTTTGACACTGAAGCTTTCTTT. It encodes CATNARFDTEAFF. Full variable domain (missing parts from reference TRBV19 and TRBJ1-1): DGGITQSPKYLFRKEGQNVTLSCEQNLNHDAMYWYRQDPGQGLRLIYYSQIVNDFQKGDIAEGYSVSREKKESFPLTVTSAQKNPTAFYLCATNARFDTEAFFGQGTRLTVV.

This chain joins TRBV28 and TRBJ2-3; 7 bases are a match to TRBD1. The junction had 22 bases not matched to a gene; V was cut back by 4 bases and J by 6 bases. CDR1 MDHEN and CDR2 SYDVKM come from the germline V gene. The CDR3 is made up of 19 amino acids. CDR3 nucleotide sequence: TGTGCCAGCAGTTCACCGGGGAAAAGGGGGCTTGATTTGCGGGATACGCAGTATTTT. Translating it yields CASSSPGKRGLDLRDTQYF.

V is TRBV28 and J is TRBJ2-7; TRBD1 agrees at 10 bases. Unmatched junction bases numbered 0, after V lost 4 bases and J lost 3 bases. Germline CDR1 MDHEN, CDR2 SYDVKM. The CDR3 extends over 13 amino acids. CDR3 loop: CASSWTGGYEQYF. The CDR3 nucleotides read TGTGCCAGCAGTTGGACAGGGGGCTACGAGCAGTACTTC.

The rearrangement uses TRBV19 and TRBJ2-3, with TRBD1 matching over 9 bases. This CDR3 region has 15 residues. V was clipped by 7 bases and J by 0 bases; unmatched bases: 5. Germline V gene sequence: CDR1 LNHDA, CDR2 SQIVND (reference sequence). The CDR3 loop is CASIRDRESTDTQYF. CDR3 DNA: TGTGCCAGTATTCGGGACAGGGAGAGCACAGATACGCAGTATTTT.

This rearrangement joins TRBV15 to TRBJ2-5, with D possibly TRBD1 on 6 matching bases. Per germline, CDR1 LNHNV and CDR2 YYDKDF (reference sequence). V gave up 3 bases and J gave up 7 bases, with 6 bases separating them. The CDR3 has 11 residues. CDR3 bases: TGTGCCACCAGCAGGGGGGCGACCCAGTACTTC. Its translation is CATSRGATQYF. Full variable domain (rest looked up from reference TRBV15 and TRBJ2-5): DAMVIQNPRYQVTQFGKPVTLSCSQTLNHNVMYWYQQKSSQAPKLLFHYYDKDFNNEADTPDNFQSRRPNTSFCFLDIRSPGLGDTAMYLCATSRGATQYFGPGTRLLVL.

This clone was detected only once. This chain joins TRBV11-2 and TRBJ1-2; no definite D call. The V end was cut by 5 bases, the J end by 1 base, with 14 bases between. Germline V gene sequence: CDR1 SGHAT, CDR2 FQNNGV. This CDR3 comprises 15 residues. For the CDR3, the DNA is TGTGCCAGCAGCCAATCGCGGGGTTTTAACTATGGCTACACCTTC. Protein: CASSQSRGFNYGYTF.

The rearrangement links TRBV28 to TRBJ2-7; 8 positions match TRBD2. V was pared by 6 bases and J by 2 bases, with 3 bases of the junction left unmatched. Germline V gene sequence: CDR1 MDHEN, CDR2 SYDVKM. This CDR3 spans 13 amino acids. CDR3 nucleotides: TGTGCCAGCAGCCCGGGAGGGACCTACGAGCAGTACTTC. Its protein is CASSPGGTYEQYF.

CDR3 in DNA: TGTGCCAGTAGGCGACGGGAAGTGAACACTGAAGCTTTCTTT. It specifies CASRRREVNTEAFF. The chain joins TRBV19 to TRBJ1-1; D unclear. V was pared by 6 bases and J by 0 bases, with 11 bases between. This CDR3 spans 14 amino acids. Per the germline V gene, CDR1 is LNHDA and CDR2 is SQIVND (reference sequence).

In this sample, this clone turned up a few times. V and J are TRBV5-4 and TRBJ2-7; 9 bases align to TRBD1. With 4 bases clipped from V and 2 bases from J, the junction kept 7 bases outside the gene matches. Germline V gene lookup returns CDR1 SGHNT and CDR2 YYREEE (reference sequence). This CDR3 has 15 residues. CDR3 sequence reads: CASSIRTGATYEQYF. The DNA of the CDR3 is TGTGCCAGCAGCATACGGACAGGGGCGACCTACGAGCAGTACTTC.

V is TRBV27 and J is TRBJ1-2; 9 positions agree with TRBD1. V lost 5 bases to trimming and J lost 6 bases; unmatched junction nucleotides: 4. Looked up from germline, CDR1 is MNHEY and CDR2 is SMNVEV (reference sequence). This CDR3 is built from 13 residues. The CDR3 bases are TGTGCCAGCAGTCCCGGGACAGGGCATGGCTACACCTTC. Translation gives CASSPGTGHGYTF.

The table lists this clone with a few counts. V gene TRBV15 combines with J gene TRBJ1-4; D is undetermined. CDR1 and CDR2 from the germline V gene are LNHNV and YYDKDF (reference sequence). The CDR3 extends over 16 amino acids. Between the trimmed V and J ends, which lost 2 bases and 0 bases, there was a span of 10 bases. CDR3 protein: CATSRTPRSTNEKLFF. CDR3 DNA: TGTGCCACCAGCAGAACACCGAGGTCAACTAATGAAAAACTGTTTTTT.